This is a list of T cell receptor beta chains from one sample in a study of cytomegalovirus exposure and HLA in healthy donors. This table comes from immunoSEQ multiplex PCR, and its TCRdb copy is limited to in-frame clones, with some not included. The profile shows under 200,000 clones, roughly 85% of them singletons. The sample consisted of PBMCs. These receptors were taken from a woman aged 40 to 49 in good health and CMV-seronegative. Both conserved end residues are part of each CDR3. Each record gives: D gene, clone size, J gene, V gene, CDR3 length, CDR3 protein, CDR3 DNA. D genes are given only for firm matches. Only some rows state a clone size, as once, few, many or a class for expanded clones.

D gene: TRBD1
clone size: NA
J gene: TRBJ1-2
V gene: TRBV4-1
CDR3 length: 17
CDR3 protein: CASSQDTWRGQVAGYTF
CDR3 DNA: TGCGCCAGCAGCCAAGATACCTGGAGGGGACAGGTGGCTGGCTACACCTTC

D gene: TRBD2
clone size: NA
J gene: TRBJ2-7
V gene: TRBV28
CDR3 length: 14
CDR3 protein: CASSFPSGRDEQYF
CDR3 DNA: TGTGCCAGCAGTTTCCCCTCGGGGAGGGACGAGCAGTACTTC

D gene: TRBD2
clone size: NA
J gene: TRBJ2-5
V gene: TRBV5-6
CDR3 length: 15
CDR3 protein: CASGGGGQRGETQYF
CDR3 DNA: TGTGCCAGCGGCGGGGGGGGACAACGGGGGGAGACCCAGTACTTC

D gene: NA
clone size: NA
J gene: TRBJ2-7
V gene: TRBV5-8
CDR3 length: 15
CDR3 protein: CASSFRGQGRDEQYF
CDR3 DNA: TGTGCCAGCAGCTTCAGAGGGCAAGGAAGGGACGAGCAGTACTTC

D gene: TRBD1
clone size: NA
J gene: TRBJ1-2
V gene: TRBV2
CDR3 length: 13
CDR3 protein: CASSGGRGRGYTF
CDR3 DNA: TGTGCCAGCAGTGGAGGCAGGGGGCGGGGCTACACCTTC

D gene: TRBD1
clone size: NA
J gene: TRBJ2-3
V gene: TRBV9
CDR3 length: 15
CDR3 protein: CASSVEGQGGDTQYF
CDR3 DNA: TGTGCCAGCAGCGTCGAAGGACAGGGAGGAGATACGCAGTATTTT

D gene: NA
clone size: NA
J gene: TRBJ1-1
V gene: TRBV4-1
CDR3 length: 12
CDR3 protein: CASSPRGTEAFF
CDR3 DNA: TGCGCCAGCAGCCCCCGGGGGACTGAAGCTTTCTTT

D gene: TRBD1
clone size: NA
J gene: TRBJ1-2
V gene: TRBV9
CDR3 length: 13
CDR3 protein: CASSVSGGYGYTF
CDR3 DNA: TGTGCCAGCAGCGTATCAGGGGGCTATGGCTACACCTTC

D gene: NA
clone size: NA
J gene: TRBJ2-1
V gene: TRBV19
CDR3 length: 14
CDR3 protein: CASSIDAAPNEQFF
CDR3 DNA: TGTGCCAGTAGTATAGATGCGGCTCCCAATGAGCAGTTCTTC

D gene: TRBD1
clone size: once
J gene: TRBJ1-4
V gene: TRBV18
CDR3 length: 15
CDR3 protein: CASSPGQGLGEKLFF
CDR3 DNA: TGTGCCAGCTCACCCGGACAGGGATTAGGGGAAAAACTGTTTTTT

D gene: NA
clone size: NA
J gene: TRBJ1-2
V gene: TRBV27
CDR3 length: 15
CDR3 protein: CASSLSTATGVGYTF
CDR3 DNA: TGTGCCAGCAGTTTGTCGACAGCTACGGGGGTTGGCTACACCTTC